This T cell receptor (beta chain) stems from a study of Ad26.COV2.S vaccination and SARS-CoV-2 variants. The treatment: roughly 20 received Ad26.COV2.S at low or high dose, single or two shots; about 5 received placebo; per-sample allocation not given. All samples were drawn on day 63, counting from the first vaccine or placebo injection. An adult donor aged 18-55 years was enrolled in Boston. The CDR3 covers 16 residues. V shed 5 bases and J 8 bases; nucleotides not matched to a gene: 15. Germline V lookup: CDR1 SGHRS, CDR2 YFSETQ. Data came from immunoSEQ multiplex PCR; TCRdb stores just in-frame clones and leaves some out. The table shows about 350,000 clones, with roughly 91% occurring only once.

The chain combines TRBV5-1 with TRBJ2-1; 8 bases line up with TRBD2. This specimen was peripheral blood, taken in a trial of Ad26.COV2.S vaccine versus placebo. This TCR came from a person between 18 and 60 years old who received the Ad26.COV2.S COVID-19 vaccine or a placebo. This CDR3 reads CASSRTGAGDVDEQFF. For the CDR3, the DNA is TGCGCCAGCAGTCGTACTGGAGCGGGGGATGTGGATGAGCAGTTCTTC. The whole variable domain, filled in from reference TRBV5-1 and TRBJ2-1, reads KAGVTQTPRYLIKTRGQQVTLSCSPISGHRSVSWYQQTPGQGLQFLFEYFSETQRNKGNFPGRFSGRQFSNSRSEMNVSTLELGDSALYLCASSRTGAGDVDEQFFGPGTRLTVL.